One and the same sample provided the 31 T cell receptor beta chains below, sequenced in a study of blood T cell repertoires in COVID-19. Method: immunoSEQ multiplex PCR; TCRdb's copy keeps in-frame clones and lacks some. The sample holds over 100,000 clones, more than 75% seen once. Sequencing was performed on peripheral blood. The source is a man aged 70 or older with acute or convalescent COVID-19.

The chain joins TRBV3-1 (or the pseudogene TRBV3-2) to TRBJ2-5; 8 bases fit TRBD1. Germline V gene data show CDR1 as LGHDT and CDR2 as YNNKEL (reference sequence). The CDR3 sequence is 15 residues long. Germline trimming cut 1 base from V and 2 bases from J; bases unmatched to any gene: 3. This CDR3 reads CASSQVTGGQETQYF. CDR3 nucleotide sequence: TGTGCCAGCAGCCAAGTAACAGGGGGACAAGAGACCCAGTACTTC.

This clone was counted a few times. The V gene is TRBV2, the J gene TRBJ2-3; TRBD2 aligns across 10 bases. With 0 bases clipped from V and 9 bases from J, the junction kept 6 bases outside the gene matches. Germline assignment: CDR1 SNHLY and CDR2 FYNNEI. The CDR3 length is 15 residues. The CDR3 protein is CASSEAPSGGRTQYF. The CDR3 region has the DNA TGTGCCAGCAGTGAAGCACCTAGCGGGGGTAGGACGCAGTATTTT.

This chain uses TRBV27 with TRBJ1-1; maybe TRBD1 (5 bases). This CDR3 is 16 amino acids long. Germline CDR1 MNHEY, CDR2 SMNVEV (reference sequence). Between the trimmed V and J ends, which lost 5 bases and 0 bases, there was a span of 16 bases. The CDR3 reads CASSPLKTAMNTEAFF. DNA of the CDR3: TGTGCCAGCAGTCCCCTAAAGACAGCCATGAACACTGAAGCTTTCTTT.

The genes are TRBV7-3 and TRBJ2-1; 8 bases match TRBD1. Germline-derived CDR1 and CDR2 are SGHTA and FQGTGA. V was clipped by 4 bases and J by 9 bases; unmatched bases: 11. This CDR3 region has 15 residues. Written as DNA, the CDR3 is TGTGCCAGCAGCTCCCAAGGACAGGGTGTGTCTGAGCAGTTCTTC. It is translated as CASSSQGQGVSEQFF.

This CDR3 reads CASSYSANTGELFF. The CDR3 nucleotides are TGTGCCAGCAGTTACTCCGCGAACACCGGGGAGCTGTTTTTT. The V and J genes are TRBV2 and TRBJ2-2; D not certain. The ends were cut back, 5 bases at V and 0 bases at J, with 7 bases in the middle. Per the germline V gene, CDR1 is SNHLY and CDR2 is FYNNEI. CDR3 length: 14 residues.

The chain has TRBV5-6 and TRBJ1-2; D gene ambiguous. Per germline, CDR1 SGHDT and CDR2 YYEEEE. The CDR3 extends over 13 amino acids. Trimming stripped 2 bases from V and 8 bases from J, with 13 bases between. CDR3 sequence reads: CASSFGREGGYTF. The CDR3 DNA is TGTGCCAGCAGCTTCGGGCGGGAGGGCGGCTACACCTTC.

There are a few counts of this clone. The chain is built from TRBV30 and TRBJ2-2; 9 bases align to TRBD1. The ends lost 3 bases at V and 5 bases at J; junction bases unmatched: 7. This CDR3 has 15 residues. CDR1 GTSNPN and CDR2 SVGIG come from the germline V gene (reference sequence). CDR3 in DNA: TGTGCCTGGAGCCGGGACAGGGCTTTTACCGGGGAGCTGTTTTTT. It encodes CAWSRDRAFTGELFF. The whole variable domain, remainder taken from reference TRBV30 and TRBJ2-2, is SQTIHQWPATLVQPVGSPLSLECTVEGTSNPNLYWYRQAAGRGLQLLFYSVGIGQISSEVPQNLSASRPQDRQFILSSKKLLLSDSGFYLCAWSRDRAFTGELFFGEGSRLTVL.

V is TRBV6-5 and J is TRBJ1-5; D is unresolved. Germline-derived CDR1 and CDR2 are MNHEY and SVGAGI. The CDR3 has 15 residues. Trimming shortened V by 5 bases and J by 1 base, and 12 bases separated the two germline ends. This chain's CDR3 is CASSRSPGSNQPQHF. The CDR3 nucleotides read TGTGCCAGCAGTCGCTCACCGGGGAGCAATCAGCCCCAGCATTTT.

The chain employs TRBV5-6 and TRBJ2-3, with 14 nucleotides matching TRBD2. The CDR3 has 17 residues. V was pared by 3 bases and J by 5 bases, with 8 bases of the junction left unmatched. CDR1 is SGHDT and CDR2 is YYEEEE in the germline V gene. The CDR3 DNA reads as TGTGCCAGCAGCTCTCGACTAGCGGGAGGGCTCAGAGATACGCAGTATTTT. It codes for CASSSRLAGGLRDTQYF.

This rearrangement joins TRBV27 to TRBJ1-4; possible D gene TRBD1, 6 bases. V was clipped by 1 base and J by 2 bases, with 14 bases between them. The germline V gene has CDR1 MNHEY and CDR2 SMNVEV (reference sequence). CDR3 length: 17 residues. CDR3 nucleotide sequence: TGTGCCAGCAGTTTATTGTCTGGGGGCGTTACTAATGAAAAACTGTTTTTT. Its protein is CASSLLSGGVTNEKLFF.

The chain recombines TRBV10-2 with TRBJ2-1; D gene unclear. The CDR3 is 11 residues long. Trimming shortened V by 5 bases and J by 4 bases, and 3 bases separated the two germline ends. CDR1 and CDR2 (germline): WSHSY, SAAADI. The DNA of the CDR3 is TGCGCCAGCAGTTCTTACAATGAGCAGTTCTTC. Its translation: CASSSYNEQFF.

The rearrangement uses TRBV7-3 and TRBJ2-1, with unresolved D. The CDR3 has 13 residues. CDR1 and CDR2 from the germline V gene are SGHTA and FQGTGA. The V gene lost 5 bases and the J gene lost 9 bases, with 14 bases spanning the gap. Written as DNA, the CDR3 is TGTGCCAGCAGCAGATTAATACGAGGTGAGCAGTTCTTC. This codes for CASSRLIRGEQFF.

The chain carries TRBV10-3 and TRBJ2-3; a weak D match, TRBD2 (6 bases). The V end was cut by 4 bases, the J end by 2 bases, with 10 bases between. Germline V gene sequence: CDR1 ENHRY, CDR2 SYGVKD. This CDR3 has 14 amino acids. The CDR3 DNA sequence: TGTGCCATCAGTGCTGCGGGGTACACAGATACGCAGTATTTT. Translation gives CAISAAGYTDTQYF.

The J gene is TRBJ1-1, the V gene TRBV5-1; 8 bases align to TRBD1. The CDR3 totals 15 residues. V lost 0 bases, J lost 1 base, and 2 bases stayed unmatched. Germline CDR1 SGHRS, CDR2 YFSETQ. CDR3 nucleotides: TGCGCCAGCAGCTTGGGACAGGGGACGAACACTGAAGCTTTCTTT. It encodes CASSLGQGTNTEAFF.

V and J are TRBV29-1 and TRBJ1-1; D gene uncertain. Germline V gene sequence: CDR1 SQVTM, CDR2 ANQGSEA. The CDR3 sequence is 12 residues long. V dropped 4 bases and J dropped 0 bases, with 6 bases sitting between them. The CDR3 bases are TGCAGCGTTGGGGAGATGAACACTGAAGCTTTCTTT. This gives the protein CSVGEMNTEAFF.

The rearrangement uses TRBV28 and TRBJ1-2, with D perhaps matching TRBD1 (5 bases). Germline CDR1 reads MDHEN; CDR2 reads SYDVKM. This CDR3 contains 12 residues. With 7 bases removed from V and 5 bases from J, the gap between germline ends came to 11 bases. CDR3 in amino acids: CASIEQGYGYTF. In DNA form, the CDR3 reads TGTGCCAGCATCGAGCAGGGTTATGGCTACACCTTC.

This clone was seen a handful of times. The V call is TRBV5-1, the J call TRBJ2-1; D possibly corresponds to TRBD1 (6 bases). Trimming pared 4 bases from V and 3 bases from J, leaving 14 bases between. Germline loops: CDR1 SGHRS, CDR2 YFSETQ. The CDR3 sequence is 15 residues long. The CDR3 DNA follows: TGCGCCAGCAGCGAAGGGACACCCGACTACAATGAGCAGTTCTTC. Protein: CASSEGTPDYNEQFF. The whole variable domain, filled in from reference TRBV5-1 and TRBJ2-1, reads KAGVTQTPRYLIKTRGQQVTLSCSPISGHRSVSWYQQTPGQGLQFLFEYFSETQRNKGNFPGRFSGRQFSNSRSEMNVSTLELGDSALYLCASSEGTPDYNEQFFGPGTRLTVL.

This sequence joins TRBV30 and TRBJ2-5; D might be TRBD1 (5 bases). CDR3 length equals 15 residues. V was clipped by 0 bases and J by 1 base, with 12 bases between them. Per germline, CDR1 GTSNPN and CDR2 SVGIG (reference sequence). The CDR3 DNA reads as TGTGCCTGGAGTGTACAGGCAGGCGGCCAAGAGACCCAGTACTTC. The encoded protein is CAWSVQAGGQETQYF. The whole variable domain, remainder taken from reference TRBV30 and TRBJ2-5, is SQTIHQWPATLVQPVGSPLSLECTVEGTSNPNLYWYRQAAGRGLQLLFYSVGIGQISSEVPQNLSASRPQDRQFILSSKKLLLSDSGFYLCAWSVQAGGQETQYFGPGTRLLVL.

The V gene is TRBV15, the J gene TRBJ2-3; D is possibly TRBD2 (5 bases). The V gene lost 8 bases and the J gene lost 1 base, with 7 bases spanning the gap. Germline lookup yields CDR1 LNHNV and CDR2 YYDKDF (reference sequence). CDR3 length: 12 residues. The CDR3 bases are TGTGCCACCGCGAGGGGCACAGATACGCAGTATTTT. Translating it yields CATARGTDTQYF.

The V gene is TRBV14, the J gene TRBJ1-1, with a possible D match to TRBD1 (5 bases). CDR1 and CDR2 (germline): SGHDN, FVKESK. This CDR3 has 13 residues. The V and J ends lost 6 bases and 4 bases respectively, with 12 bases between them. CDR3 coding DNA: TGTGCCAGCAGGACAGTGAAGGGCACTGAAGCTTTCTTT. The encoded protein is CASRTVKGTEAFF.

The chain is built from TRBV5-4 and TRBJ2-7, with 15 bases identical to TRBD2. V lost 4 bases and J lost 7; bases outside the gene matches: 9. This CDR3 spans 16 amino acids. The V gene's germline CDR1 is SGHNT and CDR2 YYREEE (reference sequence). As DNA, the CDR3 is TGTGCCAGCAGCGGGGCCGGGACTAGCGGGAGGAGGGAGCAGTACTTC. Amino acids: CASSGAGTSGRREQYF.

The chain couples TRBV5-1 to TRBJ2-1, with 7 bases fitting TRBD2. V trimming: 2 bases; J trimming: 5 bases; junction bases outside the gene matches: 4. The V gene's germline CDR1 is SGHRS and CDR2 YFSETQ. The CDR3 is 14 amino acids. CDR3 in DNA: TGCGCCAGCAGCTTCCTGGGAGGGAACAATGAGCAGTTCTTC. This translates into CASSFLGGNNEQFF.

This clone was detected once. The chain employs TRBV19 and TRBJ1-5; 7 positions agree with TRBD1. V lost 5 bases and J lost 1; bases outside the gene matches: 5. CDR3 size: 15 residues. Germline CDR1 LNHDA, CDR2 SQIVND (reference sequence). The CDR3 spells CASSSGGISNQPQHF. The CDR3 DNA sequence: TGTGCCAGTAGTTCAGGGGGAATAAGCAATCAGCCCCAGCATTTT.

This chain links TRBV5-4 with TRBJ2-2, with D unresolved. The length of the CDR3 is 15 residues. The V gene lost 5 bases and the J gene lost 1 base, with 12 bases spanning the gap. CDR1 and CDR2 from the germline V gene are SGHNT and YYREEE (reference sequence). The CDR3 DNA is TGTGCCAGCAGTCCCGGGTCGCGGAACACCGGGGAGCTGTTTTTT. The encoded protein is CASSPGSRNTGELFF.

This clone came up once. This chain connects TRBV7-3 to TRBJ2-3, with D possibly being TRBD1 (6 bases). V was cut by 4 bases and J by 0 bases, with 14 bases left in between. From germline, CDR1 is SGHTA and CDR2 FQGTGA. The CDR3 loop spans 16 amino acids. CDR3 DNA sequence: TGTGCCAGCAGCTCTAACGGACAGTTCAGCACAGATACGCAGTATTTT. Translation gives CASSSNGQFSTDTQYF. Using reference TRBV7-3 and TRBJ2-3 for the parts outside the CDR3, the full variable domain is GAGVSQTPSNKVTEKGKYVELRCDPISGHTALYWYRQSLGQGPEFLIYFQGTGAADDSGLPNDRFFAVRPEGSVSTLKIQRTERGDSAVYLCASSSNGQFSTDTQYFGPGTRLTVL.

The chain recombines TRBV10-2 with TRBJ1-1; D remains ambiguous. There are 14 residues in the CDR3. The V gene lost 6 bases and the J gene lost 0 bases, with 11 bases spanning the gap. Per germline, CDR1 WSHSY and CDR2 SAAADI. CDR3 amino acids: CASRGLLMNTEAFF. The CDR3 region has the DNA TGCGCCAGCAGAGGACTTCTCATGAACACTGAAGCTTTCTTT.

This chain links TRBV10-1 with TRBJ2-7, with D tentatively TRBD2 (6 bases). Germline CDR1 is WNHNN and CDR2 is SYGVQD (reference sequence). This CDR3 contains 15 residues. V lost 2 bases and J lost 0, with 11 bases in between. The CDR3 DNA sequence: TGCGCCAGCAGTGAGCAACGGGGGAGCTCCTACGAGCAGTACTTC. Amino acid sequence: CASSEQRGSSYEQYF.

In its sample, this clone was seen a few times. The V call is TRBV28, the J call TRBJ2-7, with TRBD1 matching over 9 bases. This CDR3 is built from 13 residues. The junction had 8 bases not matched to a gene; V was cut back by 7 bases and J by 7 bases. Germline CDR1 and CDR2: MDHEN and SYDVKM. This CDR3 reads CASNSQGAREQYF. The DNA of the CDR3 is TGTGCCAGCAACTCACAGGGGGCTAGGGAGCAGTACTTC. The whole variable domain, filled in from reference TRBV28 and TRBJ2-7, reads DVKVTQSSRYLVKRTGEKVFLECVQDMDHENMFWYRQDPGLGLRLIYFSYDVKMKEKGDIPEGYSVSREKKERFSLILESASTNQTSMYLCASNSQGAREQYFGPGTRLTVT.

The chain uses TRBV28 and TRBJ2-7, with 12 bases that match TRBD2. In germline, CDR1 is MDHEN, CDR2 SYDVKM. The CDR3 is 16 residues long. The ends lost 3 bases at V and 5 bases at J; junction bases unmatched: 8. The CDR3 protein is CASSFPRTSGADEQYF. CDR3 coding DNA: TGTGCCAGCAGTTTCCCCAGGACTAGCGGGGCGGACGAGCAGTACTTC.

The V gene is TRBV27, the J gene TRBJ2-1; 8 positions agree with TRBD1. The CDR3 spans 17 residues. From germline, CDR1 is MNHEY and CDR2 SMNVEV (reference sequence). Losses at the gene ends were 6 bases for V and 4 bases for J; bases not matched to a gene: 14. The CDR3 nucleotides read TGTGCCAGCAGCGTCAAAAGGACAGGGCGTTCGTACAATGAGCAGTTCTTC. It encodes CASSVKRTGRSYNEQFF.

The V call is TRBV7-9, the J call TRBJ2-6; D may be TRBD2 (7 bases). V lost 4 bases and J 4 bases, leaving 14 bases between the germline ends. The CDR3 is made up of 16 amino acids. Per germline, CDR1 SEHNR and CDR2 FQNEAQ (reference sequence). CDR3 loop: CASSSRGALGANVLTF. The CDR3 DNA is TGTGCCAGCAGCTCTCGGGGGGCATTAGGGGCCAACGTCCTGACTTTC.